What follows are 26 T cell receptor beta chains derived from one specimen sequenced in a study of prognosis after radiotherapy for stage I lung cancer. Two-round multiplex PCR amplified TCR beta CDR3 from genomic DNA. First-round PCR, the initial amplification, used primers specific to each TRBV and TRBJ gene. Using its own MiXCR run on the multiplex PCR reads, TCRdb lists one record per CDR3 protein. In the table there are over 14,000 distinct CDR3 sequences, about 55% of which are singletons. Material: PBMCs, obtained before or after stereotactic body radiation therapy (not recorded which). Source of these receptors: a donor aged 50 or older with non-small cell lung cancer.

The rearrangement joins TRBV27 to TRBJ2-1; D unclear. Trimming took 5 bases from V and 0 from J, leaving 14 bases between them. The CDR3 has 16 amino acids. In germline, CDR1 is MNHEY, CDR2 SMNVEV (reference sequence). This CDR3 reads CASSPDAFLSYNEQFF. The DNA for the CDR3 is TGTGCCAGCAGTCCGGACGCCTTCCTCTCCTACAATGAGCAGTTCTTC.

Comments on this clonotype: This likely stems from a read error, as it lies one base from a far larger clone. J is TRBJ2-7 and V is TRBV28; D is uncertain. With the DNA end fitting TRBJ2-1 better, the J assignment may be wrong. The CDR3 sequence is 13 residues long. Looked up from germline, CDR1 is MDHEN and CDR2 is SYDVKM. The CDR3 sequence: CVSTLSRYNEQFF. The CDR3 DNA reads as TGTGTCAGCACCCTCTCCCGGTACAATGAGCAGTTCTTC.

The gene calls are TRBV5-6 and TRBJ2-4; 9 bases match TRBD1. Germline V CDR1 and CDR2: SGHDT, YYEEEE. The CDR3 extends over 14 amino acids. V gave up 2 bases and J gave up 4 bases; unmatched junction bases: 1. In nucleotides, the CDR3 is TGTGCCAGCAGCTTCGGGACAGGGAAAAACATTCAGTACTTC. Encoded protein: CASSFGTGKNIQYF.

Notes on this clonotype: At one of its ends the junction is not consistent with the germline gene, which may arise from a read error. The rearrangement links TRBV24-1 to TRBJ2-6; D is possibly TRBD1 (6 bases). Germline-derived CDR1 and CDR2 are KGHDR and SFDVKD. CDR3 length: 15 amino acids. The DNA for the CDR3 is TGTGCCACAAGTGACGACAGGCGGGGGGCCAACGTCCTGACTTTC. As protein: CATSDDRRGANVLTF.

This chain connects TRBV24-1 to TRBJ2-4; D is ambiguous. From germline, CDR1 is KGHDR and CDR2 SFDVKD. V was shortened by 1 base and J by 4 bases, with 1 base between the two germline ends. The CDR3 covers 12 residues. The CDR3 DNA reads TGTGCCACCAGTGATTTTAAAAACATTCAGTACTTC. It is translated as CATSDFKNIQYF.

This clonotype appeared many times. V gene TRBV9 combines with J gene TRBJ2-5, with D unclear. The V gene lost 3 bases and the J gene lost 0 bases, with 3 bases spanning the gap. The length of the CDR3 is 12 residues. Germline CDR1 reads SGDLS; CDR2 reads YYNGEE. The CDR3, as DNA: TGTGCCAGCAGCGGAAACCAAGAGACCCAGTACTTC. The encoded protein is CASSGNQETQYF.

In DNA form, the CDR3 reads TGTGCCAGTAGTAATCGCCTTACAGGGGGCACAGATACGCAGTATTTT. Protein product: CASSNRLTGGTDTQYF. This sequence joins TRBV19 and TRBJ2-3; 7 bases are shared with TRBD1. This CDR3 has 16 amino acids. Germline CDR1 and CDR2: LNHDA and SQIVND (reference sequence). The trim removed 4 bases at V and 1 base at J, leaving 8 bases unmatched.

This clonotype was counted at least ten times. This chain uses TRBV2 with TRBJ1-4, with 9 bases matching TRBD1. V lost 3 bases and J lost 3; bases outside the gene matches: 2. Germline assignment: CDR1 SNHLY and CDR2 FYNNEI. CDR3 length: 15 residues. DNA of the CDR3: TGTGCCAGCAGTGAGGACAGGGGACCTAATGAAAAACTGTTTTTT. Translating it yields CASSEDRGPNEKLFF.

On this clonotype itself: A far more abundant clone sits one base away, making this likely a read error. The chain is built from TRBV28 and TRBJ2-4, with 7 bases that match TRBD2. The J call may be mistaken, given a closer DNA end match to TRBJ2-1. The CDR3 length is 14 residues. Germline lookup yields CDR1 MDHEN and CDR2 SYDVKM. Here the CDR3 DNA reads TGTGCCAGCAGTTTAAGCGGGATCCACAATGATCAGTTCTTC. Translating gives CASSLSGIHNDQFF.

The gene calls are TRBV2 and TRBJ1-2; D remains ambiguous. V lost 1 base, J lost 4 bases, and 13 bases lay in between. The germline V gene has CDR1 SNHLY and CDR2 FYNNEI. The CDR3 covers 15 residues. CDR3 sequence reads: CASSEGMDEGYGYTF. The DNA of the CDR3 is TGTGCCAGCAGTGAAGGTATGGACGAGGGCTATGGCTACACCTTC.

This clonotype was counted many times. An end of the junction differs from the germline gene, which may be a read error. The gene calls are TRBV20-1 and TRBJ2-2; D possibly corresponds to TRBD2 (5 bases). The CDR3 has 15 amino acids. CDR1 DFQATT and CDR2 SNEGSKA come from the germline V gene (reference sequence). Here the CDR3 reads CSTRDRFGNTGELFF. CDR3 bases: TGCAGTACTAGAGATCGGTTCGGGAACACCGGGGAGCTGTTTTTT.

This clonotype showed up just a few times. The chain employs TRBV11-3 and TRBJ2-2; possible D gene TRBD1, 5 bases. This CDR3 contains 15 residues. V dropped 5 bases and J dropped 3 bases, with 13 bases sitting between them. The germline V gene encodes CDR1 SGHNT and CDR2 YENEEA. CDR3 sequence reads: CASSTRVRDTGELFF. The CDR3, as DNA: TGTGCCAGCAGCACCAGGGTCCGTGACACCGGGGAGCTGTTTTTT.

This clonotype has ten or more counts. The rearrangement links TRBV10-3 to TRBJ2-7; 7 positions match TRBD1. The CDR3 sequence is 13 residues long. J was trimmed by 2 bases and V by 6 bases; bases with no gene match: 4. Per germline, CDR1 ENHRY and CDR2 SYGVKD. In DNA form, the CDR3 reads TGTGCCATCAGCGGGGACAGCACCTACGAGCAGTACTTC. This encodes CAISGDSTYEQYF.

This clonotype was observed a few times. This could be a read error, since a much larger clone is one nucleotide away. This chain joins TRBV6-2 or TRBV6-3 and TRBJ2-5, with D tentatively TRBD1 (6 bases). There are 14 residues in the CDR3. Germline V gene sequence: CDR1 MNHEY, CDR2 SVGEGT. The DNA for the CDR3 is TGTGCCAGCATTTACCAGGACAGCCAAGAGACCCAGTACTTC. Translating it yields CASIYQDSQETQYF.

This clonotype is termed medium-sized. The CDR3: CASKGASGSTGELFF. The CDR3 DNA sequence: TGTGCCAGCAAAGGAGCTAGCGGGAGCACCGGGGAGCTGTTTTTT. The rearrangement uses TRBV28 and TRBJ2-2; 10 nucleotides line up with TRBD2. Looked up from germline, CDR1 is MDHEN and CDR2 is SYDVKM. The ends lost 7 bases at V and 4 bases at J; junction bases unmatched: 6. CDR3 length equals 15 residues.

This clonotype is termed medium-sized. The chain employs TRBV2 and TRBJ2-1; TRBD1 matches 7 bases. The germline V gene encodes CDR1 SNHLY and CDR2 FYNNEI. After removal of 4 bases from V and 6 bases from J, the junction contained 3 bases not matched to a gene. The length of the CDR3 is 13 residues. The CDR3 loop reads CASSGGTVNEQFF. Written as DNA, the CDR3 is TGTGCCAGCAGTGGGGGGACAGTCAATGAGCAGTTCTTC.

This chain joins TRBV20-1 and TRBJ2-1; D is unclear. The V end lost 6 bases, the J end lost 7 bases, and 19 bases lay between the germline ends. The germline gives CDR1 DFQATT, CDR2 SNEGSKA (reference sequence). The CDR3 loop spans 14 amino acids. CDR3 nucleotide sequence: TGCAGTGCCATGGACCCGTCCGTGGGTAATGAGCAGTTCTTC. Protein product: CSAMDPSVGNEQFF.

This clonotype was seen repeatedly, ten times or more. The chain recombines TRBV28 with TRBJ1-5, with 9 bases fitting TRBD1. After removal of 6 bases from V and 6 bases from J, the junction contained 9 bases not matched to a gene. The germline V gene encodes CDR1 MDHEN and CDR2 SYDVKM. This CDR3 spans 15 amino acids. The chain's CDR3 is CASRPRDRVLQPQHF. In nucleotides, the CDR3 is TGTGCCAGCAGACCACGGGACAGGGTTCTTCAGCCCCAGCATTTT.

The rearrangement joins TRBV4-3 to TRBJ2-7; the D gene could be TRBD1 or TRBD2 (5 bases each). CDR1 LGHNA and CDR2 YSLEER come from the germline V gene. Deletions cut 4 bases from V and 3 bases from J, with 13 bases between. The CDR3 length is 14 residues. This chain's CDR3 is CASSRAERGYEQYF. The CDR3 bases are TGCGCCAGCAGCCGCGCGGAGAGGGGCTACGAGCAGTACTTC.

The chain combines TRBV6-5 with TRBJ1-2; 7 bases agree with TRBD1. Looked up from germline, CDR1 is MNHEY and CDR2 is SVGAGI. The CDR3 spans 15 residues. V lost 2 bases to trimming and J lost 9 bases; unmatched junction nucleotides: 12. This chain's CDR3 is CASSYLLDRDDCYTF. In DNA form, the CDR3 reads TGTGCCAGCAGTTACCTACTCGACAGGGACGATTGCTACACCTTC.

For this clonotype: With a far larger clone one base away, a read error is the likely cause. The gene calls are TRBV7-3 and TRBJ1-1, with a tentative D call TRBD1 (5 bases). The germline gives CDR1 SGHTA, CDR2 FQGTGA. CDR3 length: 15 residues. The DNA of the CDR3 is TGTGCCAGCAGCTTAGGGGTGGGGGGGAACACTGAATCTTTCTTT. Translation: CASSLGVGGNTESFF.

V and J are TRBV12-3 or TRBV12-4 and TRBJ2-1, with 13 positions matching TRBD2. The CDR3 totals 17 residues. The V segment lost 5 bases and the J segment 0 bases; nucleotides outside the gene matches: 4. The CDR3 sequence: CASSHTSGRGSYNEQFF. The DNA of the CDR3 is TGTGCCAGCAGTCACACTAGCGGGAGGGGCTCCTACAATGAGCAGTTCTTC.

Sample share makes this clonotype medium-sized. This chain joins TRBV3-1 and TRBJ2-7; 12 bases match TRBD2. The CDR3 sequence is 16 residues long. V was pared by 1 base and J by 6 bases, with 7 bases of the junction left unmatched. Germline V lookup: CDR1 LGHDT, CDR2 YNNKEL (reference sequence). The CDR3 DNA sequence: TGTGCCAGCAGCCAAGTGGCTAGCGGGAGGGCTGGCGAGCAGTACTTC. This sequence encodes CASSQVASGRAGEQYF.

This clonotype is judged medium-sized. In DNA, the CDR3 is TGCGCCAGCGAACAGGGGCAATCCTACGAGCAGTACTTC. It is translated as CASEQGQSYEQYF. This chain links TRBV5-1 with TRBJ2-7, with 7 nucleotides matching TRBD1. This CDR3 is built from 13 residues. J gave up 1 base and V 7 bases, and 5 bases lay outside the gene matches. CDR1 SGHRS and CDR2 YFSETQ come from the germline V gene.

This clonotype was found many times. The chain is built from TRBV20-1 and TRBJ1-5, with 8 bases aligning to TRBD1. Per the germline V gene, CDR1 is DFQATT and CDR2 is SNEGSKA (reference sequence). This CDR3 has 13 residues. Unmatched junction bases numbered 6, after V lost 6 bases and J lost 5 bases. CDR3 nucleotides: TGCAGTGCGGATCAGGGGGCGGATCAGCCCCAGCATTTT. The encoded protein is CSADQGADQPQHF.

The CDR3 is CASSPSGGATSYNEQFF. As DNA, the CDR3 is TGTGCCAGCTCACCCTCCGGGGGCGCGACCTCCTACAATGAGCAGTTCTTC. V gene TRBV18 combines with J gene TRBJ2-1; D may be TRBD1 or TRBD2 (6 bases each). Trimming shortened V by 3 bases and J by 0 bases, and 15 bases separated the two germline ends. The CDR3 length is 17 residues. Per the germline V gene, CDR1 is KGHSH and CDR2 is LQKENI.